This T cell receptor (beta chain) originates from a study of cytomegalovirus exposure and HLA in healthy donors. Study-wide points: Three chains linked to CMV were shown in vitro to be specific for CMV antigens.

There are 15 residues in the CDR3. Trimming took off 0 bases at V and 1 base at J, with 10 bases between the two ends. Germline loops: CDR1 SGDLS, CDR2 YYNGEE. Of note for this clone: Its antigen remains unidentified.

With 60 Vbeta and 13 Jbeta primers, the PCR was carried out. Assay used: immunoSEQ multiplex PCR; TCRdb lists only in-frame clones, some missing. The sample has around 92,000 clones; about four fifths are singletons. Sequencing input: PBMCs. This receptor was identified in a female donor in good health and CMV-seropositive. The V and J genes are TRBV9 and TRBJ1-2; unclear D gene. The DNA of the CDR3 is TGTGCCAGCAGCGTAGTGGCGACACTTAACTATGGCTACACCTTC. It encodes CASSVVATLNYGYTF.